This T cell receptor (beta chain) was captured by sequencing in a study of control samples from healthy donors and cancer patients. V dropped 2 bases and J dropped 0 bases, with 11 bases sitting between them. Germline V gene sequence: CDR1 SGHNT, CDR2 YYREEE (reference sequence). The CDR3 length is 15 residues. Sequencing used immunoSEQ multiplex PCR; TCRdb keeps in-frame clones, though not all of them. The repertoire has roughly 130,000 clones, 85% to 95% of them found once; the top ten carry approximately 15%. The sequencing input was PBMCs. The chain is built from TRBV5-4 and TRBJ1-1, with D unclear. This clonotype originated in a man aged 55 to 70 with colorectal cancer. Written as DNA, the CDR3 is TGTGCCAGCAGCTTAGTATCTACTATGAACACTGAAGCTTTCTTT. This encodes CASSLVSTMNTEAFF.